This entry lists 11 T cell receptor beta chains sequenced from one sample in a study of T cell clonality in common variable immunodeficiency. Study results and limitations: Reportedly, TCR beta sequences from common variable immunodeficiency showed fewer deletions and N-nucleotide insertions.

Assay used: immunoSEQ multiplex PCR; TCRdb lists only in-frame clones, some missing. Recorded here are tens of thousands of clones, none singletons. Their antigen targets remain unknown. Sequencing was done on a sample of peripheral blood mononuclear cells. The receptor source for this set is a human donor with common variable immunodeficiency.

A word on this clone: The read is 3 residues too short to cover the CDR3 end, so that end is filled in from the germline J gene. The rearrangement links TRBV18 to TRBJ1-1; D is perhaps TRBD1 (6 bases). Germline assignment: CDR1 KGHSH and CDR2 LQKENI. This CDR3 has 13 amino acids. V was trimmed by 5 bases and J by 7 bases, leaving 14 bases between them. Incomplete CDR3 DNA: TGTGCCAGCTCATTCAACAGGGAGGTTGAA. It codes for CASSFNREVE. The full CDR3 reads CASSFNREVEAFF.

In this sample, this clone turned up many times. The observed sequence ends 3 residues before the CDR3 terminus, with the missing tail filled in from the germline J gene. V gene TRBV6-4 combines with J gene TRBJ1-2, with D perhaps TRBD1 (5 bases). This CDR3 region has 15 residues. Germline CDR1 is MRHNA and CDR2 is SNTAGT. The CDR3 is CASSDSRDSLPGYTF. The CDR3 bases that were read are TGTGCCAGCAGTGACTCCCGGGACTCCCTCCCGGGC.

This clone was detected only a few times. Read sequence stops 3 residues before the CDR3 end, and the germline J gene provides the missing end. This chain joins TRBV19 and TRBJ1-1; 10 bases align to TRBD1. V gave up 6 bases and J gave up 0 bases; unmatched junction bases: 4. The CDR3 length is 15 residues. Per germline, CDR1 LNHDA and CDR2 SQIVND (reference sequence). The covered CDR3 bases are TGTGCCAGTAGGCGACAGGGGGCGATGAACACTGAA. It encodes CASRRQGAMNTE. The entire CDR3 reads CASRRQGAMNTEAFF.

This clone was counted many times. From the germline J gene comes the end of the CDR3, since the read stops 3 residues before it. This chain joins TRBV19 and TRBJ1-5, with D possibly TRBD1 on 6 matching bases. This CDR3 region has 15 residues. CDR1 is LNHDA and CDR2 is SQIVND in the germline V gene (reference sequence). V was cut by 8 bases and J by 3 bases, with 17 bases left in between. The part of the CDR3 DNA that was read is TGTGCCAGTCACGAAGGGGGAGGGCCCAATCAGCCC. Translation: CASHEGGGPNQP. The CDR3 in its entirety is CASHEGGGPNQPQHF.

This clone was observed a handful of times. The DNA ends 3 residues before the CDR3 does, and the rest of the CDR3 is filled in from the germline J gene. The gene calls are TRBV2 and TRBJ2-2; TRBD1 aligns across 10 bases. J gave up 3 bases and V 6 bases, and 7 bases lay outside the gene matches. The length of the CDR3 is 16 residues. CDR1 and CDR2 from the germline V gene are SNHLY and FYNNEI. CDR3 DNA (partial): TGTGCCAGCAGGGGGGACAGGGGAGTCGACACCGGGGAG. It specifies CASRGDRGVDTGE. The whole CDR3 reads CASRGDRGVDTGELFF.

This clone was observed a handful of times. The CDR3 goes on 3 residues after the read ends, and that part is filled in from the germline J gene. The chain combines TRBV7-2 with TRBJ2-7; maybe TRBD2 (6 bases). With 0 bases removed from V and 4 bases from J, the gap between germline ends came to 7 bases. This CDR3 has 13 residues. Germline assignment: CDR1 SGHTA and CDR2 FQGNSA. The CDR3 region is CASSLARDYEQYF. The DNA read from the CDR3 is TGTGCCAGCAGCTTAGCGCGGGATTACGAG.

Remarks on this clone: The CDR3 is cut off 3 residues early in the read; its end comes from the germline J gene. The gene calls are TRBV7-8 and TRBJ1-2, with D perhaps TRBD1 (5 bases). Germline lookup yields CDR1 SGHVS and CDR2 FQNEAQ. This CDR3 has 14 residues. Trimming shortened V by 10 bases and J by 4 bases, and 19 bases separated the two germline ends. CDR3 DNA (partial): TGTGCCACCAAACCCTTGGGGCCAGCCTATGGC. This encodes CATKPLGPAYG. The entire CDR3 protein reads CATKPLGPAYGYTF.

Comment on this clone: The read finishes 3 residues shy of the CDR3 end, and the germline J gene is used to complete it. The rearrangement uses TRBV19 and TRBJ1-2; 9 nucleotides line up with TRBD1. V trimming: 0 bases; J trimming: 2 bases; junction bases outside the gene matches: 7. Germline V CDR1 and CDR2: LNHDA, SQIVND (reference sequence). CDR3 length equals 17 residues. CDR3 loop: CASSIDLPTGGNYGYTF. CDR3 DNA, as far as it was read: TGTGCCAGTAGTATAGATCTACCGACAGGGGGGAACTATGGC.

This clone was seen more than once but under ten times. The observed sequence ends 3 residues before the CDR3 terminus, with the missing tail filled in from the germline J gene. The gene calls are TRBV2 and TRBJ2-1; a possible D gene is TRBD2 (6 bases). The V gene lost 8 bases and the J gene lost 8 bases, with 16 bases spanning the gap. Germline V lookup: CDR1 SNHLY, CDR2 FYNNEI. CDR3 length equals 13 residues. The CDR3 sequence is CASRGIAFHEQFF. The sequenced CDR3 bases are TGTGCCAGCCGGGGGATCGCGTTCCATGAG.

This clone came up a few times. Incomplete CDR3 DNA: TGTGCCAGTAGTATAGGCATCCGCCCCACGTACAGGGAAACCGGGGAG. This sequence encodes CASSIGIRPTYRETGE. The complete CDR3 reads CASSIGIRPTYRETGELFF. The chain is built from TRBV19 and TRBJ2-2, with D perhaps TRBD1 (6 bases). The DNA ends 3 residues before the CDR3 does, and the rest of the CDR3 is filled in from the germline J gene. The CDR3 consists of 19 residues. V shed 1 base and J shed 5 bases, with 23 bases lying between them. Germline loops: CDR1 LNHDA, CDR2 SQIVND (reference sequence).

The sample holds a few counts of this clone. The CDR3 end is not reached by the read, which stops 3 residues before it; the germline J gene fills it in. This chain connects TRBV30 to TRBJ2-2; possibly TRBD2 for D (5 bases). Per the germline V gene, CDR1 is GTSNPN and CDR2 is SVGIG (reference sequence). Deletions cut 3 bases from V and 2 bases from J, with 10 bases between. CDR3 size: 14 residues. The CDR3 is CAWREGPNTGELFF. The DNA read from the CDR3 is TGTGCCTGGAGAGAGGGCCCTAACACCGGGGAG.